The 20 T cell receptor beta chains below all came from one sample that was sequenced in a study. TCRdb re-analysed the 5' RACE reads in MiXCR, keeping a single row per CDR3 protein. This sample carries 20,000 to 25,000 distinct CDR3 sequences, about 30% of them seen once, and the ten largest clones take around 2.3%. The specimen sequenced was tumor-infiltrating naive CD4+ T cells sorted from the breast tumor. Subset denoted: naive CD4+ T cells, CD4+CD45RA+CD25-. The receptors were gathered from a female donor with breast cancer.

This clonotype occurred a few times. The chain has TRBV6-5 and TRBJ2-3; D possibly corresponds to TRBD2 (6 bases). This CDR3 region has 15 residues. V was cut by 8 bases and J by 2 bases, with 17 bases left in between. CDR1 and CDR2 from the germline V gene are MNHEY and SVGAGI. The CDR3 DNA reads as TGTGCCAGCTCTTTTGGGGGGTTGGCCACAGATACGCAGTATTTT. Protein product: CASSFGGLATDTQYF.

Relative to its sample, this clonotype is medium-sized. The V gene is TRBV3-1, the J gene TRBJ2-5, with 7 positions matching TRBD2. The V and J ends lost 3 bases and 5 bases, in that order; junction bases with no gene match: 6. There are 14 residues in the CDR3. Germline CDR1 reads LGHDT; CDR2 reads YNNKEL (reference sequence). CDR3 in amino acids: CASSQTGGGETQYF. The CDR3 nucleotides are TGTGCCAGCAGCCAGACGGGGGGAGGGGAGACCCAGTACTTC.

This clonotype was seen more than once but under ten times. A much larger clonotype is one base distant, so this may be a read error. The chain is built from TRBV24-1 and TRBJ2-5; 8 nucleotides match TRBD1. V shed 3 bases and J 6 bases; nucleotides not matched to a gene: 5. CDR1 and CDR2 from the germline V gene are KGHDR and SFDVKD. The CDR3 extends over 14 amino acids. The CDR3 region is CATSDTGTGQTQYF. The CDR3, as DNA: TGTGCCACCAGTGATACCGGGACAGGACAGACCCAGTACTTC.

Judged by abundance, this clonotype is medium-sized. The chain has TRBV14 and TRBJ2-1, with D possibly matching TRBD2 (6 bases). The CDR3 is made up of 11 amino acids. Germline V gene sequence: CDR1 SGHDN, CDR2 FVKESK. Between the trimmed V and J ends, which lost 6 bases and 7 bases, there was a span of 7 bases. The CDR3 spells CASSAGNEQFF. CDR3 coding DNA: TGTGCCAGCAGTGCGGGAAATGAGCAGTTCTTC.

This clonotype was picked up a small number of times. This may be a read error: a much more frequent sequence differs by one nucleotide. This chain uses TRBV5-1 with TRBJ1-4, with a possible D match to TRBD1 (6 bases). The CDR3 covers 14 residues. The ends were cut back, 2 bases at V and 10 bases at J, with 15 bases in the middle. CDR1 SGHRS and CDR2 YFSETQ come from the germline V gene. CDR3 bases: TGCGCCAGCAGCTTCGGACAGTCTGATGGAAAACTGTTTTTT. Translated: CASSFGQSDGKLFF.

The rearrangement links TRBV2 to TRBJ2-7; a possible D gene is TRBD2 (5 bases). Germline assignment: CDR1 SNHLY and CDR2 FYNNEI. V shed 10 bases and J shed 5 bases, with 21 bases lying between them. This CDR3 has 14 amino acids. CDR3 protein: CAIAYEGLINEQYF. The CDR3, as DNA: TGTGCCATAGCTTACGAGGGCCTGATTAACGAGCAGTACTTC.

The V and J genes are TRBV12-3 or TRBV12-4 and TRBJ1-2, with D uncertain. V shed 7 bases and J shed 4 bases, with 16 bases lying between them. The CDR3 totals 14 residues. The CDR3 DNA sequence: TGTGCCAGCACCCCCGCCGGAAAGGGCTATGGCTACACCTTC. Residues: CASTPAGKGYGYTF.

As for this clonotype: Because it lacks the conserved phenylalanine or tryptophan at the end, this CDR3 is likely a read error. The chain combines TRBV6-5 with TRBJ2-7, with 13 bases aligning to TRBD2. The trim removed 4 bases at V and 5 bases at J, leaving 8 bases unmatched. Germline loops: CDR1 MNHEY, CDR2 SVGAGI. The CDR3 consists of 16 residues. CDR3 DNA: TGTGCCAGCAGTTCGGGACTAGCGGGATGGTCCCACGAGCAGTACTCC. Its translation is CASSSGLAGWSHEQYS.

This sequence joins TRBV5-1 and TRBJ1-1; 10 bases fit TRBD1. In germline, CDR1 is SGHRS, CDR2 YFSETQ. Trimming at V came to 4 bases and at J to 8 bases, leaving 11 bases not matched to a gene. This CDR3 comprises 15 residues. CDR3 loop: CASSPGQGMSTEAFF. In nucleotides, the CDR3 is TGCGCCAGCAGCCCGGGACAGGGGATGAGCACCGAAGCTTTCTTT.

This clonotype was counted between two and nine times. As the CDR3 is not closed by the conserved phenylalanine or tryptophan, this likely results from a read error. No DNA is shown, since the ends of the CDR3 on it are uncertain; the CDR3 is the one TCRdb lists. V and J are TRBV6-5 and TRBJ2-1; the table calls TRBD2, which could not be checked here. Germline CDR1 MNHEY, CDR2 SVGAGI. The CDR3 has 12 amino acids, counting both end residues. The CDR3 is CASRRLVGEQSS.

This clonotype was observed a few times. The chain carries TRBV12-5 and TRBJ2-7; 7 bases align to TRBD1. The CDR3 is 15 amino acids. J was trimmed by 4 bases and V by 0 bases; bases with no gene match: 6. Germline loops: CDR1 LGHNT, CDR2 FRNRAP. CDR3 residues: CASGLVDRNPYEQYF. The DNA of the CDR3 is TGTGCTAGTGGTTTGGTGGACAGGAATCCTTACGAGCAGTACTTC.

The V call is TRBV7-3, the J call TRBJ2-1; 9 nucleotides line up with TRBD1. This CDR3 contains 19 residues. Germline CDR1 is SGHTA and CDR2 is FQGTGA. The junction had 15 bases not matched to a gene; V was cut back by 1 base and J by 5 bases. The CDR3 sequence: CASSLIATTGTGRNNEQFF. CDR3 DNA: TGTGCCAGCAGCTTAATCGCGACGACCGGGACAGGGAGGAACAATGAGCAGTTCTTC. Full variable domain (missing parts from reference TRBV7-3 and TRBJ2-1): GAGVSQTPSNKVTEKGKYVELRCDPISGHTALYWYRQSLGQGPEFLIYFQGTGAADDSGLPNDRFFAVRPEGSVSTLKIQRTERGDSAVYLCASSLIATTGTGRNNEQFFGPGTRLTVL.

This clonotype was counted a few times. The V gene is TRBV12-3 or TRBV12-4, the J gene TRBJ1-1; D is unclear. V shed 6 bases and J shed 5 bases, with 10 bases lying between them. This CDR3 has 12 amino acids. This CDR3 reads CASSMGRTEAFF. The CDR3, as DNA: TGTGCCAGCAGCATGGGGAGGACTGAAGCTTTCTTT.

This clonotype was seen ten or more times. The chain combines TRBV5-1 with TRBJ2-3, with 9 bases fitting TRBD2. Germline V gene sequence: CDR1 SGHRS, CDR2 YFSETQ. J gave up 0 bases and V 10 bases, and 12 bases lay outside the gene matches. The CDR3 has 16 amino acids. CDR3 coding DNA: TGCGCCTCAGCAACAGGCCTAGCGGGGAGCACAGATACGCAGTATTTT. Its translation: CASATGLAGSTDTQYF.

The V and J genes are TRBV6-5 and TRBJ1-1; possible D gene TRBD1, 6 bases. The CDR3 is 14 residues long. Germline V lookup: CDR1 MNHEY, CDR2 SVGAGI. V lost 2 bases and J lost 4, with 11 bases in between. The CDR3 bases are TGTGCCAGCAGTTACAGGGGGGGGGGCACTGAAGCTTTCTTT. Translated, it gives CASSYRGGGTEAFF.

As regards this clonotype: Relative to the germline gene, one junction end is altered; a read error may explain this. The V and J genes are TRBV3-1 and TRBJ1-4, with 8 bases fitting TRBD1. The germline V gene has CDR1 LGHDT and CDR2 YNNKEL (reference sequence). The CDR3 sequence is 14 residues long. The CDR3 sequence: CASSQDRVDEKLLF. The CDR3 DNA is TGTGCCAGCAGCCAGGACAGGGTGGACGAAAAACTGCTTTTT. The full variable domain, completed using reference TRBV3-1 and TRBJ1-4, is DTAVSQTPKYLVTQMGNDKSIKCEQNLGHDTMYWYKQDSKKFLKIMFSYNNKELIINETVPNRFSPKSPDKAHLNLHINSLELGDSAVYFCASSQDRVDEKLLFGSGTQLSVL.

Note on this clonotype: A single base separates this from a much larger clone, so it may be a read error. The CDR3 carries no conserved terminal phenylalanine or tryptophan, so it likely arises from a read error. The chain uses TRBV12-3 or TRBV12-4 and TRBJ1-5; D ambiguous. V lost 5 bases and J 11 bases, leaving 25 bases between the germline ends. The CDR3 runs to 16 residues. The CDR3 protein is CASSPTQLGRDRAQHV. CDR3 coding DNA: TGTGCCAGCAGTCCCACCCAGCTGGGCCGGGATCGAGCCCAGCATGTT.

As regards this clonotype: One junction end disagrees with the germline gene, perhaps due to a read error. The chain has TRBV5-1 and TRBJ2-5; 7 nucleotides line up with TRBD1. Germline-derived CDR1 and CDR2 are SGHRS and YFSETQ. The CDR3 runs 15 residues. CDR3 in DNA: TGCGCCAGCAGCTTAACAGGGGCGTCGCAAAAGACCCCGTACTTC. Amino acid sequence: CASSLTGASQKTPYF.

As concerns this clonotype: The junction departs from the called germline gene at one end, perhaps through a read error. The chain recombines TRBV24-1 with TRBJ2-1; 7 bases line up with TRBD1. Germline V lookup: CDR1 KGHDR, CDR2 SFDVKD. CDR3 length: 16 residues. Written as DNA, the CDR3 is TGTGCCGCCAGTGACACGAGACAGGGTAACTACAATGAGCAGTTCTTC. Residues: CAASDTRQGNYNEQFF.

Note on this clonotype: A much larger clonotype is one base distant, so this may be a read error. The gene calls are TRBV29-1 and TRBJ2-7; D ambiguous. Trimming pared 5 bases from V and 0 bases from J, leaving 14 bases between. CDR1 SQVTM and CDR2 ANQGSEA come from the germline V gene. This CDR3 is built from 14 residues. This chain's CDR3 is CSVKVKSSSYEQYF. CDR3 DNA: TGCAGCGTTAAAGTTAAGAGCAGCTCCTACGAGCAGTACTTC.